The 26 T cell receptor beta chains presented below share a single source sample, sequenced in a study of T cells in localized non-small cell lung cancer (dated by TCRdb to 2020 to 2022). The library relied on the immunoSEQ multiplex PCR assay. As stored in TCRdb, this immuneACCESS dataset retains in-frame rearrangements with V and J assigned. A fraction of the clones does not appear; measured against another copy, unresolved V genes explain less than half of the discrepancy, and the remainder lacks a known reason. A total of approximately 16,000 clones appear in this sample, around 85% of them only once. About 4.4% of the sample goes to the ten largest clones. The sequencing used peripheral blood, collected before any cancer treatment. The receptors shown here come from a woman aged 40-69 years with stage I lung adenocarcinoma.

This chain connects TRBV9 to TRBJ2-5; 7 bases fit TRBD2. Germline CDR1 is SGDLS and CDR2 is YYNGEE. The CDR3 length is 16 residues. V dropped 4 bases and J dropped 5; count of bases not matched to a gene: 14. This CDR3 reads CASSYTTGGTEETQYF. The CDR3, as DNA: TGTGCCAGCAGCTACACCACCGGGGGGACGGAGGAGACCCAGTACTTC.

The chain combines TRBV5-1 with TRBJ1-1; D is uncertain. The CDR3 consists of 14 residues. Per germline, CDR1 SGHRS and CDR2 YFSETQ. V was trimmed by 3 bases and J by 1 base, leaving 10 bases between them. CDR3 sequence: CASSSLPTNTEAFF. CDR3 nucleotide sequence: TGCGCCAGCAGCTCACTCCCTACGAACACTGAAGCTTTCTTT.

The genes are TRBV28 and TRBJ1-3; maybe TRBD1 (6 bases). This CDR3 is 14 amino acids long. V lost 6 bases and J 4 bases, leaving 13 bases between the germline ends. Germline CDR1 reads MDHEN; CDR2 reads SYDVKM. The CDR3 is CASRTRTEGNTIYF. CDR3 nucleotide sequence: TGTGCCAGCAGGACTCGGACAGAAGGAAACACCATATATTTT.

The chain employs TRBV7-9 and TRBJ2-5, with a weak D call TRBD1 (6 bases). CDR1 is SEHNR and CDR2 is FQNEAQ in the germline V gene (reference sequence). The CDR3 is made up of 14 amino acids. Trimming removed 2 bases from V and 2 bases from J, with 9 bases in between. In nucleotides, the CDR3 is TGTGCCAGCAGCTTACAGGGGCGACAAGAGACCCAGTACTTC. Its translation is CASSLQGRQETQYF.

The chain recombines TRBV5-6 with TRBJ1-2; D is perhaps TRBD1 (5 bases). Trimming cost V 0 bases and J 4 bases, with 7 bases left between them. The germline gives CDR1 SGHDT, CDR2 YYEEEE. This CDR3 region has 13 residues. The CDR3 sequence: CASSLGQIYGYTF. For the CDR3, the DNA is TGTGCCAGCAGCTTGGGACAGATCTATGGCTACACCTTC.

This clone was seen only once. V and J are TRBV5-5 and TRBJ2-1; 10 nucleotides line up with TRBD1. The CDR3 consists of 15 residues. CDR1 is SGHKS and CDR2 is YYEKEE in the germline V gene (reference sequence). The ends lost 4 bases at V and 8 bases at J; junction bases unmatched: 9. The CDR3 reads CASSPGTGVGDEQFF. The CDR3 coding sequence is TGTGCCAGCAGCCCTGGGACAGGGGTGGGAGATGAGCAGTTCTTC.

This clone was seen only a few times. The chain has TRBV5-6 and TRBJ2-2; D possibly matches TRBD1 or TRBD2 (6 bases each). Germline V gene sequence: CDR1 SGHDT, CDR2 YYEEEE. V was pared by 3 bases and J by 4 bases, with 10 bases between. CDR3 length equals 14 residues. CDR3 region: CASSWKGGTGELFF. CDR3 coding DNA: TGTGCCAGCAGCTGGAAGGGGGGCACCGGGGAGCTGTTTTTT.

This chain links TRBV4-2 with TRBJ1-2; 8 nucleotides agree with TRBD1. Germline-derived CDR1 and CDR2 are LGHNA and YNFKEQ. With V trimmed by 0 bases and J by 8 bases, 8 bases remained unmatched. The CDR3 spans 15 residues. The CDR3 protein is CASSQDRQGAGGYTF. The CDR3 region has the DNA TGTGCCAGCAGCCAAGACCGTCAGGGGGCTGGGGGCTACACCTTC.

CDR3 nucleotides: TGTGCCAGCAGCTACACCGGGACAGGGAGCGAGCAGTACTTC. It encodes CASSYTGTGSEQYF. V is TRBV9 and J is TRBJ2-7; 9 bases match TRBD1. The V segment lost 4 bases and the J segment 6 bases; nucleotides outside the gene matches: 8. Germline CDR1 reads SGDLS; CDR2 reads YYNGEE. CDR3 size: 14 residues.

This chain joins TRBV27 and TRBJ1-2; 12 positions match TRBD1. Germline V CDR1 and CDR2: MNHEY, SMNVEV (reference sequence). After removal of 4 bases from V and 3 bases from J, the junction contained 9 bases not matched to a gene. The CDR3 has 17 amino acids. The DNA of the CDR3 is TGTGCCAGCAGTTCCGGGACAGGGGGCGAAGGGGACTATGGCTACACCTTC. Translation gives CASSSGTGGEGDYGYTF.

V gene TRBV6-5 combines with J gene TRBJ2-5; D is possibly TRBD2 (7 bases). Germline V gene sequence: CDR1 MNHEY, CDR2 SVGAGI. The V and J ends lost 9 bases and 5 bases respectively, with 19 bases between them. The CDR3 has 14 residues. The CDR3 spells CASRRAGAWETQYF. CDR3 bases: TGTGCCAGTCGGCGGGCGGGGGCGTGGGAGACCCAGTACTTC.

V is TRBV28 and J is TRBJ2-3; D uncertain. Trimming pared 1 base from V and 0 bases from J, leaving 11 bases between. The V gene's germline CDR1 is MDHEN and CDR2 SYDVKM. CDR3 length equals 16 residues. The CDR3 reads CASSLYSTESTDTQYF. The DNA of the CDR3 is TGTGCCAGCAGTTTATACAGTACAGAAAGCACAGATACGCAGTATTTT.

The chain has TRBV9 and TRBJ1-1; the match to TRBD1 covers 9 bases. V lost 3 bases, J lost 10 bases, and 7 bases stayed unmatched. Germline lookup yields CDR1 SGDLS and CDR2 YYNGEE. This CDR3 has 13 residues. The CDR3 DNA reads TGTGCCAGCAGCGCGCGGACAGGGGAGGGAGCTTTCTTT. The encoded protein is CASSARTGEGAFF. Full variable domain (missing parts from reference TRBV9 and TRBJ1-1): DSGVTQTPKHLITATGQRVTLRCSPRSGDLSVYWYQQSLDQGLQFLIQYYNGEERAKGNILERFSAQQFPDLHSELNLSSLELGDSALYFCASSARTGEGAFFGQGTRLTVV.

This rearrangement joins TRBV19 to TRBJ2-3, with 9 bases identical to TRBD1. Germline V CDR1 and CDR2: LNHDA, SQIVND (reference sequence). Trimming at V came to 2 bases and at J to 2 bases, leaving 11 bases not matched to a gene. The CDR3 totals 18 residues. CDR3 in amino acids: CASSISRGQGSFTDTQYF. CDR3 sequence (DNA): TGTGCCAGTAGTATATCTCGGGGACAGGGCTCCTTCACAGATACGCAGTATTTT.

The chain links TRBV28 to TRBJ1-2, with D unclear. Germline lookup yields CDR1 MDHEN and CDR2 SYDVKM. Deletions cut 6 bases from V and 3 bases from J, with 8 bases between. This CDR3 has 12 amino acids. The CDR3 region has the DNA TGTGCCAGCAGCCACCAGGACTATGGCTACACCTTC. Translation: CASSHQDYGYTF.

The CDR3 region is CASSQAIQYSGLAEQFF. CDR3 in DNA: TGTGCCAGCAGCCAGGCTATACAGTACTCCGGTTTGGCTGAGCAGTTCTTC. The chain is built from TRBV14 and TRBJ2-1; D unclear. Germline CDR1 and CDR2: SGHDN and FVKESK. This CDR3 region has 17 residues. V was clipped by 3 bases and J by 9 bases, with 24 bases between them.

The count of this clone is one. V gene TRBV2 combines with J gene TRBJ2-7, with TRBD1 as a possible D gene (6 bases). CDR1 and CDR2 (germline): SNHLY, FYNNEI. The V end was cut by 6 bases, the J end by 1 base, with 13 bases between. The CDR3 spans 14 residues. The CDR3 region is CASSSRTGSYEQYF. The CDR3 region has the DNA TGTGCCAGCAGCTCCCGAACAGGGTCCTACGAGCAGTACTTC.

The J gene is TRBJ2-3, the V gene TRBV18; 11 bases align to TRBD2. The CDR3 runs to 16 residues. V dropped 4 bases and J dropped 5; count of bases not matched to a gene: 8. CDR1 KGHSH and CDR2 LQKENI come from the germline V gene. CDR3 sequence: CASSLDPSGGRDTQYF. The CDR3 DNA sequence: TGTGCCAGCTCACTCGACCCTAGCGGGGGGCGAGATACGCAGTATTTT. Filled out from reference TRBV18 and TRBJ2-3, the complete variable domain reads NAGVMQNPRHLVRRRGQEARLRCSPMKGHSHVYWYRQLPEEGLKFMVYLQKENIIDESGMPKERFSAEFPKEGPSILRIQQVVRGDSAAYFCASSLDPSGGRDTQYFGPGTRLTVL.

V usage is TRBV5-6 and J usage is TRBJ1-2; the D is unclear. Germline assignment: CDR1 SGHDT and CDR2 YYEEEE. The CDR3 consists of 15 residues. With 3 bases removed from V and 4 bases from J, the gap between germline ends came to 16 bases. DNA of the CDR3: TGTGCCAGCAGCTCAGTGAGGATGGGTAGCTATGGCTACACCTTC. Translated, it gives CASSSVRMGSYGYTF.

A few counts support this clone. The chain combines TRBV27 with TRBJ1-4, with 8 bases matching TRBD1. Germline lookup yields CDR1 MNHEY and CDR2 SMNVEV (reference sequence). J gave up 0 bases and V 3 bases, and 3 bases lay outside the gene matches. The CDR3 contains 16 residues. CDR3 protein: CASSFQGAATNEKLFF. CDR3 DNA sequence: TGTGCCAGCAGTTTTCAGGGGGCCGCAACTAATGAAAAACTGTTTTTT. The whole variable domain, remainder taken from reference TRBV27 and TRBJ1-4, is EAQVTQNPRYLITVTGKKLTVTCSQNMNHEYMSWYRQDPGLGLRQIYYSMNVEVTDKGDVPEGYKVSRKEKRNFPLILESPSPNQTSLYFCASSFQGAATNEKLFFGSGTQLSVL.

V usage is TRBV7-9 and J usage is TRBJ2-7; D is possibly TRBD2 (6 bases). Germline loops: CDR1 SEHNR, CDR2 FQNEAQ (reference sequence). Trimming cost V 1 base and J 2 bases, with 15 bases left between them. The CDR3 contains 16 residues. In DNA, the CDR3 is TGTGCCAGCAGCTTAGTATCGGGGGACCTCCCCTACGAGCAGTACTTC. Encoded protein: CASSLVSGDLPYEQYF.

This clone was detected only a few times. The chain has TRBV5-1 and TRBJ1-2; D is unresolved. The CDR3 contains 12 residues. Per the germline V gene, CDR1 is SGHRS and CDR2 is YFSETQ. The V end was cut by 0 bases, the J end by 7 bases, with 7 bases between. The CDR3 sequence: CASSLDGVGYTF. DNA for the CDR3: TGCGCCAGCAGCTTGGATGGGGTTGGCTACACCTTC.

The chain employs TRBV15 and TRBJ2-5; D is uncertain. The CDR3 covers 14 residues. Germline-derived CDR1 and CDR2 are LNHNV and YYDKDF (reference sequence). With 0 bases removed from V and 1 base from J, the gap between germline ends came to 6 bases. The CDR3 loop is CATSRDRIQETQYF. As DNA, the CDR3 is TGTGCCACCAGCAGAGATCGCATCCAAGAGACCCAGTACTTC.

The CDR3 spells CASSPPLASVGTGELFF. In DNA form, the CDR3 reads TGTGCCAGCAGCCCGCCACTAGCGTCCGTTGGAACCGGGGAGCTGTTTTTT. V usage is TRBV4-2 and J usage is TRBJ2-2; 7 nucleotides match TRBD2. V lost 4 bases and J lost 5; bases outside the gene matches: 13. CDR3 length: 17 residues. Germline values: CDR1 LGHNA, CDR2 YNFKEQ.

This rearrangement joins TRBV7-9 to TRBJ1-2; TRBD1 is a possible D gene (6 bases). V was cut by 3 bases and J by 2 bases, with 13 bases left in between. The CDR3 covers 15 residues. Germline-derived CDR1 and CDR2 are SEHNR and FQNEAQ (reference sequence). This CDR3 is CASSFAGQTNYGYTF. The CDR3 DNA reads TGTGCCAGCAGCTTCGCTGGACAGACGAACTATGGCTACACCTTC. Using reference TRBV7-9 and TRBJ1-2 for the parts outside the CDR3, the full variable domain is DTGVSQNPRHKITKRGQNVTFRCDPISEHNRLYWYRQTLGQGPEFLTYFQNEAQLEKSRLLSDRFSAERPKGSFSTLEIQRTEQGDSAMYLCASSFAGQTNYGYTFGSGTRLTVV.

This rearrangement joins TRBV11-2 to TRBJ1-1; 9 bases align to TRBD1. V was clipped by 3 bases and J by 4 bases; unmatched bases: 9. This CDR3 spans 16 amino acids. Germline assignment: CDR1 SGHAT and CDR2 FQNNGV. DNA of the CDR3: TGTGCCAGCAGCTTGGGGGACAGGGTAGAGGGCACTGAAGCTTTCTTT. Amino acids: CASSLGDRVEGTEAFF. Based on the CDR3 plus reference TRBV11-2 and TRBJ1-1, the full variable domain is EAGVAQSPRYKIIEKRQSVAFWCNPISGHATLYWYQQILGQGPKLLIQFQNNGVVDDSQLPKDRFSAERLKGVDSTLKIQPAKLEDSAVYLCASSLGDRVEGTEAFFGQGTRLTVV.